These 7 T cell receptor beta chains were all obtained from the same sample, sequenced in a study of cytomegalovirus exposure and HLA in healthy donors. Primers included in the PCR were 60 Vbeta and 13 Jbeta primers. Only in-frame clones appear in the TCRdb table, and some are missing; sequencing was by immunoSEQ multiplex PCR. There are more than 200,000 clones in the sample; 82% occur only once, and 4.5% to 7% lies in the top ten. Sequenced: PBMCs. Receptors originate from a man aged 40-50 years in good health and CMV-seropositive.

The V and J genes are TRBV30 and TRBJ1-6; perhaps TRBD1 as D (5 bases). V was cut by 0 bases and J by 4 bases, with 10 bases left in between. The CDR3 has 15 residues. Germline CDR1 reads GTSNPN; CDR2 reads SVGIG (reference sequence). The CDR3 DNA sequence: TGTGCCTGGAGTGTACTCGGGGGTTATAATTCACCCCTCCACTTT. Translating it yields CAWSVLGGYNSPLHF.

This sequence joins TRBV18 and TRBJ2-5; D uncertain. The CDR3 contains 13 residues. V was pared by 1 base and J by 1 base, with 4 bases between. Per germline, CDR1 KGHSH and CDR2 LQKENI. The CDR3 DNA reads as TGTGCCAGCTCACCACGGAGCCAAGAGACCCAGTACTTC. Protein sequence: CASSPRSQETQYF.

This chain joins TRBV16 and TRBJ1-1; possible D gene TRBD1, 5 bases. The CDR3 consists of 14 residues. V lost 4 bases and J 7 bases, leaving 16 bases between the germline ends. The germline V gene has CDR1 KGHSY and CDR2 FQNENV. The CDR3 sequence: CASSLTTSGGEAFF. Here the CDR3 DNA reads TGTGCCAGCAGCCTGACCACTTCGGGGGGTGAAGCTTTCTTT. Full variable domain (rest looked up from reference TRBV16 and TRBJ1-1): GEEVAQTPKHLVRGEGQKAKLYCAPIKGHSYVFWYQQVLKNEFKFLISFQNENVFDETGMPKERFSAKCLPNSPCSLEIQATKLEDSAVYFCASSLTTSGGEAFFGQGTRLTVV.

This chain links TRBV27 with TRBJ1-1, with D perhaps TRBD1 (5 bases). The V gene's germline CDR1 is MNHEY and CDR2 SMNVEV (reference sequence). Trimming took 6 bases from V and 0 from J, leaving 8 bases between them. The CDR3 contains 13 residues. The CDR3 region has the DNA TGTGCCAGCAGGGTGACAGTGAACACTGAAGCTTTCTTT. Its translation is CASRVTVNTEAFF.

This clone appeared a single time. The chain links TRBV7-8 to TRBJ2-2, with TRBD1 matching over 7 bases. From germline, CDR1 is SGHVS and CDR2 FQNEAQ. This CDR3 spans 14 amino acids. V lost 6 bases, J lost 8 bases, and 9 bases stayed unmatched. CDR3 coding DNA: TGTGCCAGCAGGGCGGACAGGCGAGCGGGGGAGCTGTTTTTT. Encoded protein: CASRADRRAGELFF.

This clone occurred once. V usage is TRBV7-8 and J usage is TRBJ2-3, with D maybe TRBD2 (6 bases). V was pared by 1 base and J by 2 bases, with 16 bases between. The germline V gene encodes CDR1 SGHVS and CDR2 FQNEAQ. The CDR3 length is 17 residues. CDR3 region: CASSLGTGRDHTDTQYF. The CDR3 coding sequence is TGTGCCAGCAGCTTAGGGACGGGGCGGGACCACACAGATACGCAGTATTTT. The full variable domain, with the rest looked up from reference TRBV7-8 and TRBJ2-3, is GAGVSQSPRYKVAKRGQDVALRCDPISGHVSLFWYQQALGQGPEFLTYFQNEAQLDKSGLPSDRFFAERPEGSVSTLKIQRTQQEDSAVYLCASSLGTGRDHTDTQYFGPGTRLTVL.

V gene TRBV2 combines with J gene TRBJ1-5; 8 nucleotides match TRBD1. The germline CDR1 and CDR2 sequences are SNHLY and FYNNEI. The CDR3 runs to 13 residues. V was pared by 7 bases and J by 10 bases, with 9 bases of the junction left unmatched. The CDR3 loop is CASTVTGEVPQHF. In nucleotides, the CDR3 is TGTGCCAGCACTGTGACAGGGGAAGTACCCCAGCATTTT. The full variable domain, in which reference TRBV2 and TRBJ1-5 provide the parts outside the CDR3, is EPEVTQTPSHQVTQMGQEVILRCVPISNHLYFYWYRQILGQKVEFLVSFYNNEISEKSEIFDDQFSVERPDGSNFTLKIRSTKLEDSAMYFCASTVTGEVPQHFGDGTRLSIL.